This T cell receptor (beta chain) was recovered during a study of blood T cell repertoires in COVID-19. Original analysis: Reference gene primer amplification gave nucleated cell count estimates. Profiling relied on immunoSEQ multiplex PCR, and the TCRdb table lists in-frame clones only, not all of them. The DNA gave D and trimming, while V, J and clone size come from that table. The data contain 110,000 or so clones, more than 75% of them singletons. Trimming stripped 4 bases from V and 6 bases from J, with 8 bases between. Germline V gene sequence: CDR1 MGHRA, CDR2 YSYEKL. The CDR3 runs 12 residues.

Specimen: peripheral blood. The TCR was taken from a man between 35 and 55 years old with acute or convalescent COVID-19. This chain joins TRBV4-1 and TRBJ2-3; D unclear. Here the CDR3 reads CASSLVSDTQYF. As DNA, the CDR3 is TGCGCCAGCAGCCTCGTCAGTGATACGCAGTATTTT.